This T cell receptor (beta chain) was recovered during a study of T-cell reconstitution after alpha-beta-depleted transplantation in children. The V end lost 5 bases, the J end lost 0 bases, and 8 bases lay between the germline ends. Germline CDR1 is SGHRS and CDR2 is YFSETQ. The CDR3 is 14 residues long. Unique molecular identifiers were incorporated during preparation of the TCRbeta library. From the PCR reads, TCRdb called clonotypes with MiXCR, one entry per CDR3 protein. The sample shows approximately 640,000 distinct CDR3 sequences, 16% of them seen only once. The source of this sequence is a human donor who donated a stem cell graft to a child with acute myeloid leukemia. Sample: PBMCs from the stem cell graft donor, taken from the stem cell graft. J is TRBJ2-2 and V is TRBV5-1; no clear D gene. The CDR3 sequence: CASSSQTNTGELFF. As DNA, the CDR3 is TGCGCCAGCAGTTCGCAAACGAACACCGGGGAGCTGTTTTTT.